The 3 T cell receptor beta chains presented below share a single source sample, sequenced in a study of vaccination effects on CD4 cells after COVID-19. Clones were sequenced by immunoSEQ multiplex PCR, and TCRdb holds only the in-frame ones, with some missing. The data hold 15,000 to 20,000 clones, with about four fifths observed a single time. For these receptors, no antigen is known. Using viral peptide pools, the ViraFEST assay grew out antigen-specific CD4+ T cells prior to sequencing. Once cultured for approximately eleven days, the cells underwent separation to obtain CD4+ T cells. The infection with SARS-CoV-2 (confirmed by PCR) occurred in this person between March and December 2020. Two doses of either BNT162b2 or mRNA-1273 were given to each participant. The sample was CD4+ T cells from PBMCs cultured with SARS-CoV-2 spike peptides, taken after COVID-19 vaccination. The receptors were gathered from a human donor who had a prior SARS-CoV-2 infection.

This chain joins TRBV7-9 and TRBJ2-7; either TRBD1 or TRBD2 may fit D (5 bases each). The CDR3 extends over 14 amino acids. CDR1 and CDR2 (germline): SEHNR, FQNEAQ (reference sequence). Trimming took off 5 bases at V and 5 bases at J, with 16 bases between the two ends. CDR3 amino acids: CASSPPGARDEQYF. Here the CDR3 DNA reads TGTGCCAGCAGCCCTCCCGGGGCAAGGGACGAGCAGTACTTC.

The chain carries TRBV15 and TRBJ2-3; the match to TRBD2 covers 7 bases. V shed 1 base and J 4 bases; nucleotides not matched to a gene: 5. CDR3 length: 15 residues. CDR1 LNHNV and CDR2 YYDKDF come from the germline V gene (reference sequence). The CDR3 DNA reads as TGTGCCACCAGCAGAGGACTAGCAGGCGCAGATACGCAGTATTTT. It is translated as CATSRGLAGADTQYF.

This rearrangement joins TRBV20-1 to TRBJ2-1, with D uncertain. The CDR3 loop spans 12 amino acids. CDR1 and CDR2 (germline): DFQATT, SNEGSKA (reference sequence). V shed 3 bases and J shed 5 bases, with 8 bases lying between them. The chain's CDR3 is CSASRANNEQFF. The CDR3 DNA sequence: TGCAGTGCTAGTAGGGCTAACAATGAGCAGTTCTTC.